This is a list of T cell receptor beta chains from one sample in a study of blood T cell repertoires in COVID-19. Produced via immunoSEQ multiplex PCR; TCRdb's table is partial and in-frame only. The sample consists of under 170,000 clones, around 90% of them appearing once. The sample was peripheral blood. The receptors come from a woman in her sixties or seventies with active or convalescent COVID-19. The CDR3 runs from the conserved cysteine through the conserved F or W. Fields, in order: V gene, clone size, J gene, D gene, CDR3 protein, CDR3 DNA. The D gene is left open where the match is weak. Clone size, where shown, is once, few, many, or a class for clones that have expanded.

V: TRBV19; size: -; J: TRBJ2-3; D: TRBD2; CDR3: CASTRAGGRDTQYF; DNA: TGTGCCAGTACCCGAGCGGGGGGGCGAGATACGCAGTATTTT
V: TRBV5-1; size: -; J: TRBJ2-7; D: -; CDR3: CASSLAGPEDGEQYF; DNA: TGCGCCAGCAGCTTGGCAGGGCCCGAAGACGGCGAGCAGTACTTC
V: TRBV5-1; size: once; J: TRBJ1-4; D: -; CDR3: CASSLDSGPGEKLFF; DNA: TGCGCCAGCAGCTTGGATTCAGGTCCTGGGGAAAAACTGTTTTTT
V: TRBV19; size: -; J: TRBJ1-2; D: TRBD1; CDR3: CASSTGQGQYGYTF; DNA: TGTGCCAGTAGTACAGGACAGGGACAGTATGGCTACACCTTC
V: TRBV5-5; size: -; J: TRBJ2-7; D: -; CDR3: CASSLAAGPQAYEQYF; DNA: TGTGCCAGCAGCTTGGCGGCGGGTCCCCAGGCCTACGAGCAGTACTTC
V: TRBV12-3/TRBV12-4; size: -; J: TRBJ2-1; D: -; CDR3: CASRRGINEQFF; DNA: TGTGCCAGCAGACGCGGGATCAATGAGCAGTTCTTC
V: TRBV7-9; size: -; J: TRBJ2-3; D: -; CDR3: CASSLSRGTDTQYF; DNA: TGTGCCAGCAGCTTAAGTAGGGGGACAGATACGCAGTATTTT
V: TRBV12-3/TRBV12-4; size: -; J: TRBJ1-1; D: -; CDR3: CASRIKQNTEAFF; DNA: TGTGCCAGCCGCATTAAGCAGAACACTGAAGCTTTCTTT
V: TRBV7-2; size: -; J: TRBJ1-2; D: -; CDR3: CASSLSPNPGDGYTF; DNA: TGTGCCAGCAGCTTATCTCCGAACCCGGGGGATGGCTACACCTTC
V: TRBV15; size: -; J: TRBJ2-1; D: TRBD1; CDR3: CATSQRSGQGRSNEQFF; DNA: TGTGCCACCAGCCAGAGATCGGGACAGGGAAGGAGCAATGAGCAGTTCTTC
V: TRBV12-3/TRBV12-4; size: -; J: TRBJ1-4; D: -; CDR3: CASSLARGEKLFF; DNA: TGTGCCAGCAGTTTAGCCAGGGGAGAAAAACTGTTTTTT
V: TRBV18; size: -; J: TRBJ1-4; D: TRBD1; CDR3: CASRQQGASEKLFF; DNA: TGTGCCAGCCGTCAACAGGGGGCGAGTGAAAAACTGTTTTTT
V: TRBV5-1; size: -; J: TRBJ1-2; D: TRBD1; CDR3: CASSTDRVSGYTF; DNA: TGCGCCAGCAGCACAGACAGGGTGTCTGGCTACACCTTC
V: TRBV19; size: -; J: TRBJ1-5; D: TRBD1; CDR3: CASSPTGGNQPQHF; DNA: TGTGCCAGTAGCCCTACAGGGGGCAATCAGCCCCAGCATTTT
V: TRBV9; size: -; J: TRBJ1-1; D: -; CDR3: CASSVDYKSTEAFF; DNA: TGTGCCAGCAGCGTAGATTATAAGAGCACTGAAGCTTTCTTT
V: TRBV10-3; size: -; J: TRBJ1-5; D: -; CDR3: CAISDLAGSGQPQHF; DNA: TGTGCCATCAGTGATCTCGCGGGAAGCGGGCAGCCCCAGCATTTT
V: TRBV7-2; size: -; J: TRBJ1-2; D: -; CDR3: CASSFYREANYGYTF; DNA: TGTGCCAGCAGCTTCTACAGGGAAGCTAACTATGGCTACACCTTC